This T cell receptor beta chain was profiled in a study of shared T cell receptors in the human thymus. CDR1 and CDR2 from the germline V gene are MNHEY and SVGAGI. J was trimmed by 6 bases and V by 5 bases; bases with no gene match: 11. CDR3 length: 15 amino acids. Sequencing was performed with immunoSEQ multiplex PCR; in TCRdb, only in-frame clones are kept and a portion is missing. The sample lists about 730,000 clones; approximately 85% were seen once. These data also formed part of another study, on human thymus T cells. As that report states: Resections obtained during corrective heart surgery supplied the thymus tissue. Thymic and blood repertoires appeared to show biased V and J gene usage. Related research examined unrelated individuals and reported that their thymic repertoires overlapped highly.

This clonotype originated in a girl in the first two years of life with a congenital heart defect. Sequencing was performed on thymocytes. This rearrangement joins TRBV6-5 to TRBJ1-2; 8 bases agree with TRBD1. The CDR3 spells CASSPRRTGHNGYTF. CDR3 DNA: TGTGCCAGCAGTCCACGGCGGACAGGGCACAATGGCTACACCTTC.